This T cell receptor (beta chain) was sequenced in a study of graft-versus-host responses after intestinal transplantation. Study-level findings and limits: Levels of circulating GvH clones at their peak were associated with early post-transplant HvG declines.

The assay was immunoSEQ multiplex PCR, and TCRdb's table has in-frame clones only and misses some. Counted here are approximately 58,000 clones, under 95% occurring once; the ten biggest clones make up roughly 2.8%. A word on this clone: Its antigen is currently unknown.

The CDR3 has 17 residues. The receptor was derived from a human patient who received an intestinal transplant, so some T cells may come from the graft donor. This chain connects TRBV21-1 to TRBJ2-3; TRBD2 is taken as the D call from the table, unchecked against the DNA. TRBV21-1 is designated a pseudogene. The source was PBMCs, collected around 120 days after intestinal transplantation. The CDR3: CASGDLGAAGVVDTQYF. The CDR3 DNA follows: TGTGCCAGCGGCGATCTGGGGGCAGCGGGAGTGGTAGATACGCAGTATTTT.